This T cell receptor beta chain stems from a study of CD8+ T cells in alopecia areata. At the level of the study: For the treated group, dosing was oral tofacitinib at 5 to 10 mg twice daily. Overall study results and limits: In lesional scalp, particularly from alopecia totalis/universalis, clonality was higher than in normal scalp. TCR sharing across patients was less clear than in mice, possibly HLA-related. With just one nonresponder, it is still uncertain whether baseline CD8+ expansion relates to response.

The treatment is: oral pan-JAK inhibitor, 5-10 mg twice daily. Notes on this clone: The antigen is undetermined.

Extraction and reverse transcription of RNA yielded cDNA as the sequencing template. Profiling relied on immunoSEQ multiplex PCR, and the TCRdb table lists in-frame clones only, not all of them. The sample includes over 100,000 clones, 53% of them seen just once. After removal of 5 bases from V and 4 bases from J, the junction contained 10 bases not matched to a gene. This CDR3 comprises 16 residues. Germline V gives CDR1 SGHTA, CDR2 FQGNSA. This chain uses TRBV7-2 with TRBJ1-2; TRBD1 matches at 10 bases. The source was CD4+ T cells sorted from blood, collected at week 4, from a patient treated with tofacitinib. This TCR was sampled from a human donor with alopecia areata. The CDR3 reads CASSPGQTGGSYGYTF. CDR3 sequence (DNA): TGTGCCAGCAGCCCGGGACAGACAGGGGGCAGCTATGGCTACACCTTC.